The sequence of this TCR beta chain was determined in a study of blood T cell repertoires in COVID-19 (dated by TCRdb to the early 2020s). For context, the study as a whole: The collaborator samples originated in the United States, Italy and Spain and spanned the acute and convalescent phases of COVID-19. The repertoires were released in a freely available public database meant as a resource for research on the immune response to SARS-CoV-2. Samples came from the ongoing ImmuneRACE study (first 160 participants) plus 1,254 subjects from 6 global collaborators. HLA class I and class II types, where available, came from metadata supplied by the sample provider rather than from assay-based typing. The material from the prospective study consisted of cDNA or gDNA derived from T cells, B-cell-depleted T cells, or PBMCs. Nearly every sample came with metadata listing a de-identified subject ID, COVID-19 status, age in years and sex. The dataset comprised deeply sampled blood TCRbeta repertoires from subjects exposed to, actively infected with, or recovered from COVID-19. Paper-wide results and their limitations: The quantity of clinical and demographic metadata differed by source and by participant and was supplied without curation.

V is shortened by 1 base, J by 0 bases, and the region joining them spans 6 bases. The cysteine opens and the phenylalanine closes a CDR3 of 14 amino acids. Kept here is only the CDR3 DNA, which spans 42 bases and is read in frame from base 1. Per the germline V gene, SGHVS is the CDR1 and FNYEAQ is the CDR2. In Seattle, one collaborating source enrolled patients while the infection was active and tracked those patients longitudinally over the course of disease. Whole blood was collected in K2EDTA tubes by collaborating institutions according to the institutions' own protocols. For TCRbeta analysis, collaborators shipped samples in one of three forms: frozen whole blood, isolated PBMCs, or DNA extracted from either of those sample types. TCRbeta CDR3 regions were amplified from genomic DNA using the immunoSEQ Assay, a bias-controlled multiplex PCR. Under the source paper's analysis protocol: Within the assay, amplification of reference gene primers was used to estimate how many nucleated cells each sample contained. Sequence reads were collapsed and filtered to measure the absolute abundance of every unique TCRbeta CDR3 rearrangement. For each sample, productive Simpson clonality was calculated as the square root of Simpson's diversity index over productive rearrangements. Imported from immuneACCESS, the table was reduced by TCRdb to in-frame sequences with V and J called. These copies leave out some clones; in studies compared against another copy, an unresolved V gene accounts for under half, and the cause of the remainder is not known. V, J and clone size were drawn from that table, and D and trimming were deduced from the DNA. The sample table lists 28,000 or so clones, roughly 85% of them with a count of one. The top ten clonotypes cover 25% to 30% of the sample.

Turning to this clone: There is no known antigen for this receptor. The sample holds no much larger clone one base away, and base qualities are not on file.

The TCR originated in a woman over 75 with COVID-19, enrolled during active disease. The chain is made from TRBV7-6 and TRBJ1-2, with the D gene not confidently named. Source material: peripheral blood. The DNA sequence is TGTGCCAGCAGCTTAGGGAGAGCTAACTATGGCTACACCTTC. Translation gives CASSLGRANYGYTF.